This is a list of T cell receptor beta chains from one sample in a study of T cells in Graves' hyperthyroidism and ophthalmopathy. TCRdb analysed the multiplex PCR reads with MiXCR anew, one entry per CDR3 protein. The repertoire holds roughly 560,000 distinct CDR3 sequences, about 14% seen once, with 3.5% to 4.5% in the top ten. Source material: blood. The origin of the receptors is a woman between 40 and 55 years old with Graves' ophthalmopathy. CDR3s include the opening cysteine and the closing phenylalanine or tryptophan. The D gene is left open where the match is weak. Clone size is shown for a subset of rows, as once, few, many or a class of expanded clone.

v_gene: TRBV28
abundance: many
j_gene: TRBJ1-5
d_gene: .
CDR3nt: TGTGCCAGCATTTGGAAAGGGTATAGCAATCAGCCCCAGCATTTT
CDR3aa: CASIWKGYSNQPQHF

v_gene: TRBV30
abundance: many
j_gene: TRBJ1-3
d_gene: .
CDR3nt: TGTGCCTGGAGTCCAGGATCCACTGGAAACACCATATATTTT
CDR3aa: CAWSPGSTGNTIYF

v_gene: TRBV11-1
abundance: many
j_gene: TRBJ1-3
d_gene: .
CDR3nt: TGTGCCAGCAGCTTAACCCGGGACCGATTGGGAGGAAACACCATATATTTT
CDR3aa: CASSLTRDRLGGNTIYF

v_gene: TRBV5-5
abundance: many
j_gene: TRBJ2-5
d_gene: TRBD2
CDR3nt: TGTGCCAGCAGCTTTCAATTGGGACTAGCAGAGACCCAGTACTTC
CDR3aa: CASSFQLGLAETQYF

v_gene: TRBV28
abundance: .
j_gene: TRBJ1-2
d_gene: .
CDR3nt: TGTGCCAGCAGTTTATTGAGGCGCTATGGCTACACCTTC
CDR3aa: CASSLLRRYGYTF

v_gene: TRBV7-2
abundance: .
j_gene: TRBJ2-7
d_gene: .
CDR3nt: TGTGCCAGCAGTCGAGGATGGGCCTCCTACGAGCAGTACTTC
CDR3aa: CASSRGWASYEQYF

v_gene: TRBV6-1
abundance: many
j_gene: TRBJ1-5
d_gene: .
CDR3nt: TGTGCCAGCAGTGAAGCAGGGCAGGGCAATCAGCCCCAGCATTTT
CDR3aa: CASSEAGQGNQPQHF

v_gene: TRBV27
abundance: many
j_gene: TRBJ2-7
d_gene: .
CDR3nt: TGTGCCAGCAGTTTATTGACGGTCCCCGCGGTATACGAGCAGTACTTC
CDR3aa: CASSLLTVPAVYEQYF

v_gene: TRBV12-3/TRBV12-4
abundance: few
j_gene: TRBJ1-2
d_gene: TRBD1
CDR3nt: TGTGCCAGCAGTTCTGCCGGGACAGCTGCTCTCTATGGCTACACCTTC
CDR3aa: CASSSAGTAALYGYTF

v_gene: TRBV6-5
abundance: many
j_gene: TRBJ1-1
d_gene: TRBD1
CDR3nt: TGTGCCAGCAGTTCCGACAGGGGCCCTGGGATTAACACTGAAGCTTTCTTT
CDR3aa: CASSSDRGPGINTEAFF

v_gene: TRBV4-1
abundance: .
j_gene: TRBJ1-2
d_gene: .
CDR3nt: TGCGCCAGCAGCCTAGTACAGCTCGCTAACTATGGCTACACCTTC
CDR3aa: CASSLVQLANYGYTF

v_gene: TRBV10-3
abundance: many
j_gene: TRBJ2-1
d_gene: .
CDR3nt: TGTGCCGTCCAATCCGGGACAAGCACCTACAATGAGCAGTTCTTC
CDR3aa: CAVQSGTSTYNEQFF

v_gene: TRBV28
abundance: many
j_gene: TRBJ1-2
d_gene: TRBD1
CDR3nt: TGTGCCAGCAGTCTACAGGGGGCCAAAGACTATGGCTACACCTTC
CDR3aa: CASSLQGAKDYGYTF

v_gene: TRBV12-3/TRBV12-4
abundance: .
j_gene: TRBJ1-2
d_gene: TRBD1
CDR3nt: TGTGCCAGCAGTTTAGGAGGGGGCGGCTACACCTTC
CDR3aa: CASSLGGGGYTF

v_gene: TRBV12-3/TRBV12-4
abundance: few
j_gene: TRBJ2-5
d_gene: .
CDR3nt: TGTGCCAGCAGCCCCAGGGTTAGGGAGACCCAGTACTTC
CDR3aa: CASSPRVRETQYF

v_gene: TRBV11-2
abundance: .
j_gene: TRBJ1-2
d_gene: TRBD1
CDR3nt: TGTGCCAGCAGCCACCTAAAACAGGGGTCCTACACCTTC
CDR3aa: CASSHLKQGSYTF

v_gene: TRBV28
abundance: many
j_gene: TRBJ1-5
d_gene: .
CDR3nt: TGTGCCAGCAGAAGCATACAGGGAAATCAGCCCCAGCATTTT
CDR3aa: CASRSIQGNQPQHF

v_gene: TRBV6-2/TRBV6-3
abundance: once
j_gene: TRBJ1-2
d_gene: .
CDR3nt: TGTGCCAGCACCTATCCGAGGCAGTTCTCCGCTAACTATGGCTACACCTTC
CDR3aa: CASTYPRQFSANYGYTF

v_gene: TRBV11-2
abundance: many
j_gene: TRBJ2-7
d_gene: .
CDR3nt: TGTGCCAGCAGACCAAGCGCGACCTACGAGCAGTACTTC
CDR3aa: CASRPSATYEQYF

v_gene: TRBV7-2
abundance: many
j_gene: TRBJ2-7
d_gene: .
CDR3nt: TGTGCCAGCAGCTCTCAGACCTACGAGCAGTACTTC
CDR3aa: CASSSQTYEQYF

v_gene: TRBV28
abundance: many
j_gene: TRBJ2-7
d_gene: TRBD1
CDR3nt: TGTGCCAGCAGTCCTACGGGACAGGGGATACCAGGCTACGAGCAGTACTTC
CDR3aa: CASSPTGQGIPGYEQYF

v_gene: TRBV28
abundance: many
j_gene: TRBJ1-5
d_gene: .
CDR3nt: TGTGCCAGCAGTTTGTCTACAGGGTACGGTCAGCCCCAGCATTTT
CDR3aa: CASSLSTGYGQPQHF

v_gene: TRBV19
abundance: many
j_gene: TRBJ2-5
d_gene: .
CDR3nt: TGTGCCAGTAGTATCGGCTACCAAGAGACCCAGTACTTC
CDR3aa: CASSIGYQETQYF

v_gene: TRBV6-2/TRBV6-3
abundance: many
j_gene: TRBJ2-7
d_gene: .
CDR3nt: TGTGCCAGCAGTTTGGCGGGGTCACTGATTCGCTACGAGCAGTACTTC
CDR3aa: CASSLAGSLIRYEQYF

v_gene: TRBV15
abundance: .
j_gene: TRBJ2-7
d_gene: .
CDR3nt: TGTGCCACCAGCAGAGGAGGGAACCACGAGCAGTACTTC
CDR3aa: CATSRGGNHEQYF

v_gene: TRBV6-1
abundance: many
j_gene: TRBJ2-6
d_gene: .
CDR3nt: TGTGCCAGCAGTCCCCTAGAGGCTGGGGCCAACGTCCTGACTTTC
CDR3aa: CASSPLEAGANVLTF

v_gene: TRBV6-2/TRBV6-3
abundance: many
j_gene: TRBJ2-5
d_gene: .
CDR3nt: TGTGCCAGCAGTTCCACTAGGCAAGAGACCCAGTACTTC
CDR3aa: CASSSTRQETQYF

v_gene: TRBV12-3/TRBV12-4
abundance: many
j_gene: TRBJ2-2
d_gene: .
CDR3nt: TGTGCCAGCAGCAAGTGGGACACCGGGGAGCTGTTTTTT
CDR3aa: CASSKWDTGELFF

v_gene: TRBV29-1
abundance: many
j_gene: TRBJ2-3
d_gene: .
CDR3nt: TGCAGCGTGGGGGACACTAGCACAGATACGCAGTATTTT
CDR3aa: CSVGDTSTDTQYF

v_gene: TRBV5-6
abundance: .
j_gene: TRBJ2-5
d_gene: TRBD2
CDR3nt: TGTGCCAGCAGCGTACTAGCGGGAACTGAGACCCAGTACTTC
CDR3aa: CASSVLAGTETQYF

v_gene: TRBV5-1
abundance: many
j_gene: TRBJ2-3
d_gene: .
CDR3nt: TGCGCCAGCAGCCCGGGACTTCTGTCAGATACGCAGTATTTT
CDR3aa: CASSPGLLSDTQYF

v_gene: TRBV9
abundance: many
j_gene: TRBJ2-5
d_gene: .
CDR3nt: TGTGCCAGCAGCGTAAATCGACTAGGAGAGACCCAGTACTTC
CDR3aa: CASSVNRLGETQYF

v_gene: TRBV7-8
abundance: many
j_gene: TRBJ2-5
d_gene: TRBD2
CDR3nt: TGTGCCAGCAGCCAAACTAGCGGGAGGGCCCTAGGGGAGACCCAGTACTTC
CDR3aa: CASSQTSGRALGETQYF

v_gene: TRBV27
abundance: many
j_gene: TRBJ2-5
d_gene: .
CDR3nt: TGTGCCAGCAGTTCCCAGATCCAGGGACACTTACAAGAGACCCAGTACTTC
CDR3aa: CASSSQIQGHLQETQYF

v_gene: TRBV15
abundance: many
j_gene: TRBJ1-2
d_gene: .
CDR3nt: TGTGCCACCAGCAGAGACAAGAGAGGGATCGGCTACACCTTC
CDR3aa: CATSRDKRGIGYTF

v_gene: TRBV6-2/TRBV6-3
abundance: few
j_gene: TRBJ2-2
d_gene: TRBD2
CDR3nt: TGTGCCAGCAAGAGTTGGAGCGGGAGGGGGGAAAACACCGGGGAGCTGTTTTTT
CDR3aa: CASKSWSGRGENTGELFF

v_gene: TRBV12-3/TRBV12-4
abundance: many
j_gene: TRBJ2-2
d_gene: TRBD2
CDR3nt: TGTGCCAGCAGTCTAGCGGGAGTGGGTGCCGGGGAGCTGTTTTTT
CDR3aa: CASSLAGVGAGELFF

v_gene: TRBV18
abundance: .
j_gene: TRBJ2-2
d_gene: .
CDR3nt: TGTGCCAGCTCACATCGGACCGCGAACACCGGGGAGCTGTTTTTT
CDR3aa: CASSHRTANTGELFF

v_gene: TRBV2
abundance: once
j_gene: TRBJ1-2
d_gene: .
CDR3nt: TGTGCCAGCAGTGTTAACCTGGAAGCTAACTATGGCTACACCTTC
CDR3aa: CASSVNLEANYGYTF

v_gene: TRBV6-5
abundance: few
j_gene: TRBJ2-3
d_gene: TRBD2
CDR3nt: TGTGCCAGCAGTTACCTAGCGGGATATAGCACAGATACGCAGTATTTT
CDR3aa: CASSYLAGYSTDTQYF

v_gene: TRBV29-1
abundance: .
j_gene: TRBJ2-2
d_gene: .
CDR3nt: TGCAGCGTTGAAGCACAGGGTACCACCGGGGAGCTGTTTTTT
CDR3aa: CSVEAQGTTGELFF

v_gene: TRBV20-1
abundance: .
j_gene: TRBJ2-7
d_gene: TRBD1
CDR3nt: TGCAGTGCTAGGAGGGGTGGGGACAGGGGCGACGAGCAGTACTTC
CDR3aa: CSARRGGDRGDEQYF

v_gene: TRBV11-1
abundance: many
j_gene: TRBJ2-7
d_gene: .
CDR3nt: TGTGCCAGCAGCCAAAATTGGGGGGAGCAGTACTTC
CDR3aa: CASSQNWGEQYF

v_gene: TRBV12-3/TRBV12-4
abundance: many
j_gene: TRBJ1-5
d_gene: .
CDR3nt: TGTGCCAGCAGGCTAGGGGGGATTCAGCCCCAGCATTTT
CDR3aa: CASRLGGIQPQHF